This T cell receptor (beta chain) was captured by sequencing in a study of Graves' ophthalmopathy and Graves' hyperthyroidism. This clonotype was recorded at least ten times. The CDR3 is 15 residues long. V lost 6 bases and J lost 1; bases outside the gene matches: 6. CDR1 and CDR2 from the germline V gene are MDHEN and SYDVKM. Using RNA transcripts, the TCR beta CDR3 regions were amplified. The first-round RT-PCR employed HTBI primers together with the Qiagen OneStep RT-PCR kit. A multiplex PCR was then performed as the second round. One entry per CDR3 protein results from TCRdb running MiXCR on the multiplex PCR reads. The sample holds 210,000 or so distinct CDR3 sequences, less than 30% seen once.

The sample comprised peripheral blood. This clonotype was sampled from a man between 50 and 59 years old with Graves' ophthalmopathy. The chain links TRBV28 to TRBJ1-1; the match to TRBD1 covers 9 bases. CDR3 DNA sequence: TGTGCCAGCAGCCCGGGACAGGGAAGGAACACTGAAGCTTTCTTT. Translation gives CASSPGQGRNTEAFF. The full variable domain, completed using reference TRBV28 and TRBJ1-1, is DVKVTQSSRYLVKRTGEKVFLECVQDMDHENMFWYRQDPGLGLRLIYFSYDVKMKEKGDIPEGYSVSREKKERFSLILESASTNQTSMYLCASSPGQGRNTEAFFGQGTRLTVV.